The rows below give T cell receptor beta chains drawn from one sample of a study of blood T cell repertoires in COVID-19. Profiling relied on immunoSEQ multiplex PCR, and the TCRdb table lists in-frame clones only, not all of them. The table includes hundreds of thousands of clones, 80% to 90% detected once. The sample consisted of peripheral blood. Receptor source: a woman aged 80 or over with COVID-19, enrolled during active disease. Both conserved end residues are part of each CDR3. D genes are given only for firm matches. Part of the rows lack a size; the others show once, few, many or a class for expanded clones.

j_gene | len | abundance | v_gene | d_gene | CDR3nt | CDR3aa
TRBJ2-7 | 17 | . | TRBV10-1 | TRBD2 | TGCGCCAGCAGTGATTTCGGACTAGCGGGGGCGATATACGAGCAGTACTTC | CASSDFGLAGAIYEQYF
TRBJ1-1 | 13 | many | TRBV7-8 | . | TGTGCCAGCAGCTTAGACAGGAACACTGAAGCTTTCTTT | CASSLDRNTEAFF
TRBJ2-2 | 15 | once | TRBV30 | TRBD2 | TGTGCCTGGAGTGTGGGGACTAGCGGGTTCGGGGAGCTGTTTTTT | CAWSVGTSGFGELFF
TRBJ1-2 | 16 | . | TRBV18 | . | TGTGCCAGCTCACCTTTTGTCGGGGAGGCTAACTATGGCTACACCTTC | CASSPFVGEANYGYTF
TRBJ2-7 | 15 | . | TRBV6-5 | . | TGTGCCAGCAGGAAGACATCTCACGCCTCCTACGAGCAGTACTTC | CASRKTSHASYEQYF
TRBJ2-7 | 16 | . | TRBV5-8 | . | TGTGCCAGCAGCTTGGGGGCGGGTTCCCTCTCCTACGAGCAGTACTTC | CASSLGAGSLSYEQYF
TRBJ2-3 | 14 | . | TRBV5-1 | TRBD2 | TGCGCCAGCGAGAGGGCGGGGGGCACAGATACGCAGTATTTT | CASERAGGTDTQYF
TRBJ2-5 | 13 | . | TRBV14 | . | TGTGCCAGCAGCCAAGTAAATCCGGGGACCCAGTACTTC | CASSQVNPGTQYF
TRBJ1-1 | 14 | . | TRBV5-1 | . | TGCGCCAGCAGCTTGGGCACAGGGAACACTGAAGCTTTCTTT | CASSLGTGNTEAFF
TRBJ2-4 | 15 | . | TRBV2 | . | TGTGCCAGCAGTGAATCCCGGGTAGCCAAAAACATTCAGTACTTC | CASSESRVAKNIQYF
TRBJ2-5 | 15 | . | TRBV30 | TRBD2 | TGTGCCTGGATTAATATAGCGGGAGGGCCCGAGACCCAGTACTTC | CAWINIAGGPETQYF
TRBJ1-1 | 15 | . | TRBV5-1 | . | TGCGCCAGCAGCGGAGACCTCATTCGAGGCACTGAAGCTTTCTTT | CASSGDLIRGTEAFF
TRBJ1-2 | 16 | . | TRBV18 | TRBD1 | TGTGCCAGCTCACCAGGGACAGGGAGTAAGGGCTATGGCTACACCTTC | CASSPGTGSKGYGYTF
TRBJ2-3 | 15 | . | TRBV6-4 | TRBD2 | TGTGCCAGCAGTGACTCGGGGGGGGGCACAGATACGCAGTATTTT | CASSDSGGGTDTQYF
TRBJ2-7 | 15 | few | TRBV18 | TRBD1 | TGTGCCAGCTCACCACCCGGGACAGGGTCCTACGAGCAGTACTTC | CASSPPGTGSYEQYF
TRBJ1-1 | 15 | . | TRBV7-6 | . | TGTGCCAGCAGCGGATACGGCCCCGGGATCGGTGAAGCTTTCTTT | CASSGYGPGIGEAFF